Listed below are T cell receptor beta chains from one sample, sequenced in a study of regulatory T cells in long-lasting Graves disease. TCRdb independently ran MiXCR on the multiplex PCR reads; one entry per CDR3 protein. The table records some 350,000 distinct CDR3 sequences, roughly 17% of them present only once. The sample was also reused in another study, on T cells in Graves' hyperthyroidism and ophthalmopathy.

This material consisted of peripheral blood mononuclear cells (PBMCs), taken at new diagnosis, from a patient treated with antithyroid drugs. The receptors originated from a woman in her late teens or twenties with Graves disease. Each CDR3 is given with its conserved first and last residue. A D gene is named only where the DNA matches it firmly. A row's size may be missing; if present it is once, few, many or a size class.

D gene,V gene,clone size,J gene,CDR3 DNA,CDR3 protein
NA,TRBV7-2,many,TRBJ2-7,TGTGCCAGCAGCTTAGCGCTTAGGGACTCCTACGAGCAGTACTTC,CASSLALRDSYEQYF
NA,TRBV11-2,NA,TRBJ2-5,TGTGCCAGCAGCGTCGGGGGCCTCAAAGAGACCCAGTACTTC,CASSVGGLKETQYF
TRBD1,TRBV6-1,few,TRBJ2-7,TGTGCCAGCAGAGATACGGACAGGGGGGGACACGAGCAGTACTTC,CASRDTDRGGHEQYF
NA,TRBV3-1,few,TRBJ2-3,TGTGCCAGCAGCCAAGGGGGGACTTTCACAGATACGCAGTATTTT,CASSQGGTFTDTQYF
NA,TRBV20-1,few,TRBJ2-5,TGCAGTGCTAGTCGGGGAATGGGTGCCCAGTACTTC,CSASRGMGAQYF
NA,TRBV27,many,TRBJ2-7,TGTGCCAGCAGTTTCTCGGACGGGGAGCAGTACTTC,CASSFSDGEQYF
NA,TRBV6-1,NA,TRBJ1-1,TGTGCCAGCACCCACGGGCAGAACACTGAAGCTTTCTTT,CASTHGQNTEAFF
NA,TRBV5-1,NA,TRBJ2-2,TGCGCCAGCAGCTTGGAAGTGGGAAGAACCGGGGAGCTGTTTTTT,CASSLEVGRTGELFF
TRBD1,TRBV6-1,many,TRBJ1-1,TGTGCCAGCAGTGAAGTGCAGGGGGTAAACACTGAAGCTTTCTTT,CASSEVQGVNTEAFF
NA,TRBV15,NA,TRBJ1-6,TGTGCCACCAGCGTCTCGGGGGGGGCGTTAAATTCACCCCTCCACTTT,CATSVSGGALNSPLHF
NA,TRBV29-1,NA,TRBJ1-4,TGCAGTGCCCGACAGAATGAAAAACTGTTTTTT,CSARQNEKLFF
NA,TRBV5-1,NA,TRBJ2-2,TGCGCCAGCAGCTTGGGGAACACCGGGGAGCGGTTTTTT,CASSLGNTGERFF
NA,TRBV5-1,few,TRBJ2-5,TGCGCCAGCAGCTTGGAGGACTATCTCCAAGAGACCCAGTACTTC,CASSLEDYLQETQYF
NA,TRBV6-1,many,TRBJ1-5,TGTGCCAGTGGGACTGGCAATCAGCCCCAGCATTTT,CASGTGNQPQHF
NA,TRBV12-3/TRBV12-4,few,TRBJ1-5,TGTGCCAGCAGTTTAGCGCTAGTAGGACAGATAAATTATAGCAATCAGCCCCAGCATTTT,CASSLALVGQINYSNQPQHF
TRBD2,TRBV6-2/TRBV6-3,few,TRBJ2-7,TGTGCCAGCAGTGACGGCGGGGGAGCCTACGAGCAGTACTTC,CASSDGGGAYEQYF
TRBD1,TRBV20-1,NA,TRBJ2-1,TGCAGTGCTAGAGCCGGGACAGGATCCTACAATGAGCAGTTCTTC,CSARAGTGSYNEQFF
TRBD1,TRBV30,many,TRBJ1-2,TGTGCCTGGAGCGACAAAACAGGGGTTGGCTATGGCTACACCTTC,CAWSDKTGVGYGYTF
NA,TRBV28,few,TRBJ2-1,TGTGCCAGCAGCGGAGGGGGGAACTACAATGAGCAGTTCTTC,CASSGGGNYNEQFF
TRBD1,TRBV5-1,NA,TRBJ2-7,TGCGCCAGCAGCCGGGGACAGGGATTCTCCTACGAGCAGTACTTC,CASSRGQGFSYEQYF
TRBD2,TRBV19,NA,TRBJ2-7,TGTGCCAGTAGTATGGGAGGGGCTGACTACGAGCAGTACTTC,CASSMGGADYEQYF
TRBD1,TRBV28,many,TRBJ2-5,TGTGCCAGCAGTCCGGACAGGGGGCTCCAAGAGACCCAGTACTTC,CASSPDRGLQETQYF
NA,TRBV14,NA,TRBJ2-7,TGTGCCAGCAGCCAAGTCTGGGCAGGGCCGGCCTACGAGCAGTACTTC,CASSQVWAGPAYEQYF
NA,TRBV3-1,NA,TRBJ1-2,TGTGCCAGCAGCCAAGGCGGTGCAGATACTAACTATGGCTACACCTTC,CASSQGGADTNYGYTF
NA,TRBV18,few,TRBJ1-6,TGTGCCAGCTCACCAGGGGGCAGTTCACCCCTCCACTTT,CASSPGGSSPLHF
TRBD2,TRBV10-3,NA,TRBJ2-7,TGTGCCATCAGTGCGACTAGCGGGGGATACGAGCAGTACTTC,CAISATSGGYEQYF
NA,TRBV5-1,many,TRBJ1-3,TGTGCCAGCAGCTTGGACGGATACTCTGGAAACACCATATATTTT,CASSLDGYSGNTIYF
TRBD1,TRBV11-2,many,TRBJ2-1,TGTGCCAGCGGACAGGTGCGTGAGCAGTTCTTC,CASGQVREQFF
NA,TRBV2,many,TRBJ2-3,TGTGCCAGCAGTGATTGGGGGAGCACAGATACGCAGTATTTT,CASSDWGSTDTQYF
TRBD2,TRBV7-2,NA,TRBJ2-2,TGTGCCAGCAGAAAACTAGCGGGGGGCCCTGCGAACACCGGGGAGCTGTTTTTT,CASRKLAGGPANTGELFF
NA,TRBV9,many,TRBJ2-7,TGTGCCAGCAGCGTCTCTCAGAGATCCTACGAGCAGTACTTC,CASSVSQRSYEQYF
NA,TRBV20-1,few,TRBJ1-2,TGCAGTGCTAGAGCTAATCCCGGGGGACGTGGTGGCTACACCTTC,CSARANPGGRGGYTF
NA,TRBV6-1,few,TRBJ2-6,TGTGCCAGCAGGCGCGGTCAGGGGGGCTCTGGGGCCAACGTCCTGACTTTC,CASRRGQGGSGANVLTF
TRBD1,TRBV7-8,many,TRBJ1-2,TGTGCCAGCAGCTTAGGGGGCCTTAACGACAGGGTCAGCTATGGCTACACCTTC,CASSLGGLNDRVSYGYTF
NA,TRBV15,NA,TRBJ1-6,TGTGCCACCAGCAGAGATCGCGGATCCCTCCACTTT,CATSRDRGSLHF
TRBD2,TRBV6-1,NA,TRBJ2-7,TGTGCCAGCAGTCAGAGCGGGACGATGAACGAGCAGTACTTC,CASSQSGTMNEQYF
NA,TRBV2,many,TRBJ2-7,TGTGCCAGCAGTCGACCCAGGGAACTCAACGAGCAGTACTTC,CASSRPRELNEQYF
NA,TRBV24-1,NA,TRBJ1-5,TGTGCCACCAGTAACGGGGGGAGCAATCAGCCCCAGCATTTT,CATSNGGSNQPQHF
TRBD2,TRBV7-3,once,TRBJ2-2,TGTGCCAGCACCTGGACTAGCGGGTCCGGGGAGCTGTTTTTT,CASTWTSGSGELFF
NA,TRBV7-9,many,TRBJ2-1,TGTGCCAGCAGCTCAAGAGGAACAGGGGAGGTTTCTTACAATGAGCAGTTCTTC,CASSSRGTGEVSYNEQFF
NA,TRBV5-1,NA,TRBJ1-1,TGCGCCAGCAGCGCGGGACCGGTGAACACTGAAGCTTTCTTT,CASSAGPVNTEAFF
TRBD1,TRBV5-1,NA,TRBJ2-5,TGCGCCAGCAGCTGGACCGGGACAGGGGGGTACCAAGAGACCCAGTACTTC,CASSWTGTGGYQETQYF
NA,TRBV28,many,TRBJ1-1,TGTGCCAGCAGTTTTTCCCTCACAGGGCGGTACACTGAAGCTTTCTTT,CASSFSLTGRYTEAFF
TRBD1,TRBV6-1,few,TRBJ1-1,TGTGCCAGCAGTGAGGACAGGGGCTTGCGCACTGAAGCTTTCTTT,CASSEDRGLRTEAFF
TRBD1,TRBV28,many,TRBJ1-5,TGTGCCAGCATAAGGACAGGGGCCTATAGCAATCAGCCCCAGCATTTT,CASIRTGAYSNQPQHF
NA,TRBV7-9,NA,TRBJ1-2,TGTGCCAGCAGCTTAGGGTCAGGTGGCGGCTACACCTTC,CASSLGSGGGYTF
NA,TRBV19,NA,TRBJ1-1,TGTGCCAGTAAGAGATGGGACAAAGCTTTCTTT,CASKRWDKAFF
NA,TRBV5-1,many,TRBJ1-2,TGCGCCAGCAGCTTGGGACAGGATAACTATGGCTACACCTTC,CASSLGQDNYGYTF
NA,TRBV7-3,few,TRBJ1-2,TGTGCCAGCAGCTTAACGCGGCAGGGCCATGGCTACACCTTC,CASSLTRQGHGYTF
NA,TRBV6-1,NA,TRBJ2-1,TGTGCCAGCAGTGAAGCGCGCTACTGGCAAAGAAATGAGCAGTTCTTC,CASSEARYWQRNEQFF
NA,TRBV10-3,many,TRBJ1-2,TGTGCCATCAGTGAGGGACAGACAGGTTATGGCTACACCTTC,CAISEGQTGYGYTF
NA,TRBV9,NA,TRBJ2-1,TGTGCCAGCAGCGTTTGGGGATACAATGAGCAGTTCTTC,CASSVWGYNEQFF
NA,TRBV19,once,TRBJ2-1,TGTGCCAGTAGTATAGTGATGACTAGTGGCGGTGAGCAGTTCTTC,CASSIVMTSGGEQFF
NA,TRBV29-1,few,TRBJ2-7,TGCAGCGTTTACCCGTACAGCGGCGAGCAGTACTTC,CSVYPYSGEQYF
NA,TRBV6-1,many,TRBJ1-2,TGTGCCAGCAGTCTGGGGACCTCGGGTTATGGCTACACCTTC,CASSLGTSGYGYTF
NA,TRBV5-1,many,TRBJ2-2,TGCGCCAGCAGCCTACTAGGCGCGAACACCGGGGAGCTGTTTTTT,CASSLLGANTGELFF
TRBD2,TRBV9,NA,TRBJ2-2,TGTGCCAGCAGCGTAGGCGGGAGGCAACACACCGGGGAGCTGTTTTTT,CASSVGGRQHTGELFF